This T cell receptor beta chain emerged from a study of blood T cell repertoires in COVID-19. About the study: The United States, Italy and Spain provided the acute and convalescent COVID-19 samples. The analysed material was cDNA or gDNA that came from T cells, B-cell-depleted T cells, or PBMCs.

V was pared by 4 bases and J by 5 bases, with 5 bases of the junction left unmatched. Germline CDR1 reads SGHTA; CDR2 reads FQGNSA. The CDR3 consists of 15 residues. Followed longitudinally, the Seattle patients had been enrolled during active infection. Under the authors' procedure: The assay estimated nucleated cells by amplifying reference gene primers. Here immunoSEQ multiplex PCR was the method, and the copy in TCRdb shows in-frame clones only, minus some. V, J and clone size are taken as reported in that table, and D and trimming were inferred from the DNA itself. The table has over 200,000 clones, 75% to 85% seen once. This clone was detected once.

The J gene is TRBJ2-5, the V gene TRBV7-2; 12 bases align to TRBD2. Sequencing used peripheral blood. This receptor was identified in a woman in her twenties or thirties with COVID-19, enrolled during active disease. CDR3 DNA sequence: TGTGCCAGCAGCTCTAGCGGGGGGGCCTGGGAGACCCAGTACTTC. Protein product: CASSSSGGAWETQYF.